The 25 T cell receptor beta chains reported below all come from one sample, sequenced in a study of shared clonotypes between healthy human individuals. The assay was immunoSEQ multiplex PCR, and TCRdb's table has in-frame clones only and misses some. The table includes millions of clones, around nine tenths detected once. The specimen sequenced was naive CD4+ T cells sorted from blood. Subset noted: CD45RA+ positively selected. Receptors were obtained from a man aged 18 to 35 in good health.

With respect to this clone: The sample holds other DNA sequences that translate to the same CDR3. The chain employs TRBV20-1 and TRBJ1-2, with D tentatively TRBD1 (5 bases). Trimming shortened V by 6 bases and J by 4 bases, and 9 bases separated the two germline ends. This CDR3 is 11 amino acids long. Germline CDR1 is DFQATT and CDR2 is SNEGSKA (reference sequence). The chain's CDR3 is CSARDGYGYTF. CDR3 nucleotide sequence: TGCAGTGCCCGGGACGGCTATGGCTACACCTTC.

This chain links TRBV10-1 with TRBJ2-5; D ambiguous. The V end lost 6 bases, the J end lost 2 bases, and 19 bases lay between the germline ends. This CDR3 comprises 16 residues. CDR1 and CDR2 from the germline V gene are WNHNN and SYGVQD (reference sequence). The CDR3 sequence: CASRNRMDVYQETQYF. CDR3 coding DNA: TGCGCCAGCAGAAACCGGATGGATGTATATCAAGAGACCCAGTACTTC.

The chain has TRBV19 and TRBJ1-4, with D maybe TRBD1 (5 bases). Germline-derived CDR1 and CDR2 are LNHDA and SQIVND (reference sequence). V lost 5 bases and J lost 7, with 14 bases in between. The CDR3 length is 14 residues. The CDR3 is CASSSQAGGEKLFF. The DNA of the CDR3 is TGTGCCAGTAGTTCACAGGCGGGGGGTGAAAAACTGTTTTTT.

As DNA, the CDR3 is TGCGCCAGCAGCCTCTACCAAGAGGGTCGGGCCTACGAGCAGTACTTC. This gives the protein CASSLYQEGRAYEQYF. This chain connects TRBV4-1 to TRBJ2-5, with D possibly being TRBD2 (5 bases). The J call is uncertain, as TRBJ2-7 better fits the DNA end. The CDR3 has 16 residues. Germline CDR1 and CDR2: MGHRA and YSYEKL.

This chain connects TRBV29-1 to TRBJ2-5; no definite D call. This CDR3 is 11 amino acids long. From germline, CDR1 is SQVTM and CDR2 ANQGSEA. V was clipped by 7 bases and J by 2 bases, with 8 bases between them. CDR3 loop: CSAKQQETQYF. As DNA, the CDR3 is TGCAGCGCCAAGCAACAAGAGACCCAGTACTTC.

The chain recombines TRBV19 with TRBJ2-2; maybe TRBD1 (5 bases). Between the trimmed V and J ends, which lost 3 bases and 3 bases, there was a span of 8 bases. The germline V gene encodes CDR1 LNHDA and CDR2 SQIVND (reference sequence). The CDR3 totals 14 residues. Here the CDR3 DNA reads TGTGCCAGTAGTATCAGGGCCGACACCGGGGAGCTGTTTTTT. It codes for CASSIRADTGELFF.

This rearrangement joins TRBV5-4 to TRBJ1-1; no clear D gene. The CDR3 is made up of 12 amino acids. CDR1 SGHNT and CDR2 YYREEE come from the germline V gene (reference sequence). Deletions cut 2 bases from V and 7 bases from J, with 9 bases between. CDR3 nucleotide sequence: TGTGCCAGCAGCTTTTCACAGCTTGAAGCTTTCTTT. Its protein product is CASSFSQLEAFF.

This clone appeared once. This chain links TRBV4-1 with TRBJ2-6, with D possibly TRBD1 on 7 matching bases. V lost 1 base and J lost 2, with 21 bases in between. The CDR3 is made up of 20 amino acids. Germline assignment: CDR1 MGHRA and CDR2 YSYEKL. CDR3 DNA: TGCGCCAGCAGCCAAGGAAGAGGAGGGGGCGCGTCGGCTGGGGCCAACGTCCTGACTTTC. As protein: CASSQGRGGGASAGANVLTF.

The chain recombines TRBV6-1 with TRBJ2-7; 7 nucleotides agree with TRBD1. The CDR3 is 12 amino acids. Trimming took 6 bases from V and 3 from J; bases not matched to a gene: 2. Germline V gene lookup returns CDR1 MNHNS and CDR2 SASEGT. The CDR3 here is CASSAGGYEQYF. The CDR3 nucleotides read TGTGCCAGCAGCGCAGGGGGCTACGAGCAGTACTTC.

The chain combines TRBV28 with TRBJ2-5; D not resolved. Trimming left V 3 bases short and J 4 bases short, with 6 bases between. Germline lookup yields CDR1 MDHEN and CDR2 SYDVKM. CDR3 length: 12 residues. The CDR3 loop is CASSFLGETQYF. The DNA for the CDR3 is TGTGCCAGCAGTTTCCTAGGAGAGACCCAGTACTTC.

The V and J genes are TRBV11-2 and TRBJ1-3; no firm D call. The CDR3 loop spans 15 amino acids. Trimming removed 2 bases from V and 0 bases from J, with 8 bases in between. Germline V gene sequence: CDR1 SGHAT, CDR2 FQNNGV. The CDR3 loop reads CASSLRISSGNTIYF. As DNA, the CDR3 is TGTGCCAGCAGCTTACGGATTTCCTCTGGAAACACCATATATTTT.

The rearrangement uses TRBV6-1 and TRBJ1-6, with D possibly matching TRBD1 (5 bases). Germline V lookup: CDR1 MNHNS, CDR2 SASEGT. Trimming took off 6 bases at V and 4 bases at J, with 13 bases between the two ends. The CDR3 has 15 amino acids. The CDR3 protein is CASSDRGGYNSPLHF. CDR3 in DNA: TGTGCCAGCAGCGACCGGGGGGGGTATAATTCACCCCTCCACTTT.

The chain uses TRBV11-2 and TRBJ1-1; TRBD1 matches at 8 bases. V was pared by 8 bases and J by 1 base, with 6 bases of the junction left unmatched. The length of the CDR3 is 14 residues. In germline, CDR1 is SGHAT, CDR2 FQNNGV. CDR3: CASGRQGPNTEAFF. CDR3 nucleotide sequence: TGTGCCAGCGGACGACAGGGGCCGAACACTGAAGCTTTCTTT.

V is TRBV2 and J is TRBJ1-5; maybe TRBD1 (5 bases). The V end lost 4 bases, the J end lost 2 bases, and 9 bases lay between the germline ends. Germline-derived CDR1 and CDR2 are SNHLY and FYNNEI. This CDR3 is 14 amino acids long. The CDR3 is CASSARGGNQPQHF. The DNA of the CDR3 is TGTGCCAGCAGTGCAAGGGGTGGCAATCAGCCCCAGCATTTT.

CDR3 bases: TGTGCCAGCAGCTTAGGGCAGGGAAAAGCTTTCTTT. Translated: CASSLGQGKAFF. The rearrangement uses TRBV11-2 and TRBJ1-1, with a tentative D call TRBD1 (5 bases). The germline gives CDR1 SGHAT, CDR2 FQNNGV. There are 12 residues in the CDR3. Trimming removed 1 base from V and 9 bases from J, with 9 bases in between. Variable domain in full (rest from reference TRBV11-2 and TRBJ1-1): EAGVAQSPRYKIIEKRQSVAFWCNPISGHATLYWYQQILGQGPKLLIQFQNNGVVDDSQLPKDRFSAERLKGVDSTLKIQPAKLEDSAVYLCASSLGQGKAFFGQGTRLTVV.

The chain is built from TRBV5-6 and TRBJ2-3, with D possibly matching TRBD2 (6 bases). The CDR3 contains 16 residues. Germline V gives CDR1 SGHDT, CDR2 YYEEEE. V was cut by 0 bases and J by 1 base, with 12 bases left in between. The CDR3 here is CASSLVGSGRTDTQYF. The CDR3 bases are TGTGCCAGCAGCTTGGTCGGTAGCGGCCGCACAGATACGCAGTATTTT.

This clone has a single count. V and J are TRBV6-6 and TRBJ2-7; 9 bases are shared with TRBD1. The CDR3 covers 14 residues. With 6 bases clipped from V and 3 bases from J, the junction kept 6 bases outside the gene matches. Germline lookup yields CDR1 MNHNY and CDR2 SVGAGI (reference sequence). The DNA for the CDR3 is TGTGCCAGCAGGGACGGACAGGGGAACTACGAGCAGTACTTC. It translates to CASRDGQGNYEQYF.

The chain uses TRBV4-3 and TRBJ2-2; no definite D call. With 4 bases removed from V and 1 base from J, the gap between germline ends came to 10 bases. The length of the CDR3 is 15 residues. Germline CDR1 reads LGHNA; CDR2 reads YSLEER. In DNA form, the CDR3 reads TGCGCCAGCAGCCTCGGAGCAGTGAACACCGGGGAGCTGTTTTTT. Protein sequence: CASSLGAVNTGELFF.

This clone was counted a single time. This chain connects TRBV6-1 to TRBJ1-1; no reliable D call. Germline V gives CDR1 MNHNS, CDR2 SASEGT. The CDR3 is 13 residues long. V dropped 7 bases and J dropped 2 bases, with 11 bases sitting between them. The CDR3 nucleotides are TGTGCCAGCATCACGGCCATTAACACTGAAGCTTTCTTT. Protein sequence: CASITAINTEAFF.

DNA for the CDR3: TGTGCCTGCACAATCCAGGGGGTTTGGACTGAAGCTTTCTTT. Translated: CACTIQGVWTEAFF. The chain is built from TRBV30 and TRBJ1-1, with 7 bases identical to TRBD1. Germline V gene data show CDR1 as GTSNPN and CDR2 as SVGIG (reference sequence). With V trimmed by 6 bases and J by 5 bases, 12 bases remained unmatched. The CDR3 loop spans 14 amino acids.

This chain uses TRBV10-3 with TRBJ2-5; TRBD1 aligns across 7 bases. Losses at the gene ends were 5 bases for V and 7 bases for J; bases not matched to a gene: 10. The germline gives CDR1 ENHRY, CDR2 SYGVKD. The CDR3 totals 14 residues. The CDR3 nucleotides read TGTGCCATCAGTTTCGACAGGGCGATGAGGACCCAGTACTTC. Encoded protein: CAISFDRAMRTQYF.

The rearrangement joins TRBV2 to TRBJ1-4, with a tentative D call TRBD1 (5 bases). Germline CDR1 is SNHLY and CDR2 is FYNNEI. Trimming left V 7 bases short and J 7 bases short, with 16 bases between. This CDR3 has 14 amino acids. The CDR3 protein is CASTVRGGSEKLFF. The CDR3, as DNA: TGTGCCAGCACCGTACGGGGGGGGAGTGAAAAACTGTTTTTT.

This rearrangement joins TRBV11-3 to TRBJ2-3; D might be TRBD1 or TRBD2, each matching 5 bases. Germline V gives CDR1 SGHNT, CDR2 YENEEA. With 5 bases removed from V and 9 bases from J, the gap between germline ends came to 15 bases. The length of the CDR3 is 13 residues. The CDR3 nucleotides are TGTGCCAGCAGCCCAGAGGGGTTCGGAACGCAGTATTTT. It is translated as CASSPEGFGTQYF.

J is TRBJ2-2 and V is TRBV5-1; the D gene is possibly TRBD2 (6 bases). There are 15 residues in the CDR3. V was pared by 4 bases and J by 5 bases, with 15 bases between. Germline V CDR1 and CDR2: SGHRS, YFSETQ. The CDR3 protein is CASSGRDSSTGELFF. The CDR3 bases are TGCGCCAGCAGCGGTCGGGACTCCTCAACCGGGGAGCTGTTTTTT. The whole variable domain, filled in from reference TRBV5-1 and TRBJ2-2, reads KAGVTQTPRYLIKTRGQQVTLSCSPISGHRSVSWYQQTPGQGLQFLFEYFSETQRNKGNFPGRFSGRQFSNSRSEMNVSTLELGDSALYLCASSGRDSSTGELFFGEGSRLTVL.

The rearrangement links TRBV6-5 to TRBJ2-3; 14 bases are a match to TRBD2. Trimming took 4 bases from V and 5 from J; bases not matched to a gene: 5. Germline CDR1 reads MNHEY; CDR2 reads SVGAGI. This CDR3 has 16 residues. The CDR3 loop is CASSWGLAGVIDTQYF. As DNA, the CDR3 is TGTGCCAGCAGTTGGGGACTAGCGGGAGTCATAGATACGCAGTATTTT.